These 12 T cell receptor beta chains share one sample of origin, sequenced in a study of T cell repertoires in cytomegalovirus infection. A single record per CDR3 protein comes from TCRdb applying MiXCR to the reads. The sample has about 360,000 distinct CDR3 sequences; 15% to 20% are singletons. Material for sequencing was PBMCs. The receptors originated from a human donor in good health (CMV status not recorded). Some clones in this sample may be carry-over from other donors' samples.

A few counts support this clonotype. The genes are TRBV12-3 or TRBV12-4 and TRBJ1-5; D is undetermined. The CDR3 is made up of 13 amino acids. Trimming removed 2 bases at V and 5 bases at J, with 7 bases between. Here the CDR3 reads CASSLIEDQPQHF. The CDR3 DNA sequence: TGTGCCAGCAGTTTAATTGAAGATCAGCCCCAGCATTTT.

This chain connects TRBV15 to TRBJ2-7; D might be TRBD1 (5 bases). Germline assignment: CDR1 LNHNV and CDR2 YYDKDF (reference sequence). V was pared by 0 bases and J by 2 bases, with 20 bases between. This CDR3 has 18 amino acids. CDR3 DNA: TGTGCCACCAGCAGAGATCCCCCGACAGCGACTCACACCTACGAGCAGTACTTC. This gives the protein CATSRDPPTATHTYEQYF.

This clonotype occurred a few times. The rearrangement joins TRBV20-1 to TRBJ2-3, with D perhaps TRBD2 (6 bases). The germline V and J ends were trimmed by 5 bases and 5 bases, with 11 bases remaining between them. The CDR3 spans 12 residues. Per germline, CDR1 DFQATT and CDR2 SNEGSKA (reference sequence). This CDR3 is CSAALGGDTQYF. The CDR3 nucleotides are TGCAGTGCTGCTCTGGGAGGAGATACGCAGTATTTT.

There are many counts of this clonotype. The chain couples TRBV7-6 to TRBJ2-1; possibly TRBD1 for D (6 bases). Trimming left V 5 bases short and J 4 bases short, with 18 bases between. This CDR3 has 16 residues. Germline V gene data show CDR1 as SGHVS and CDR2 as FNYEAQ. The CDR3 is CASSPRMGQVYNEQFF. CDR3 bases: TGTGCCAGCAGCCCTAGGATGGGACAAGTATACAATGAGCAGTTCTTC.

On this clonotype: Since a much larger clone is just one base distant, this may be a read error. This sequence joins TRBV7-2 and TRBJ1-4; TRBD1 matches at 7 bases. This CDR3 region has 15 residues. CDR1 SGHTA and CDR2 FQGNSA come from the germline V gene. CDR3 DNA: TGTGCCAGCAGCGCAAACAGGGGCCCGGGGGAAAGACTGTTTTTT. It translates to CASSANRGPGERLFF.

The table lists this clonotype with a few counts. The chain has TRBV12-5 and TRBJ2-5; D is uncertain. Germline CDR1 and CDR2: LGHNT and FRNRAP. This CDR3 is built from 13 residues. V lost 6 bases to trimming and J lost 1 base, with 9 bases between them. The CDR3 loop reads CASGSTFQETQYF. The CDR3 region has the DNA TGTGCTAGTGGATCGACCTTCCAAGAGACCCAGTACTTC.

This clonotype was found many times. The V gene is TRBV5-4, the J gene TRBJ1-6; D is undetermined. This CDR3 comprises 14 residues. V was trimmed by 0 bases and J by 8 bases, leaving 9 bases between them. The germline V gene has CDR1 SGHNT and CDR2 YYREEE (reference sequence). In DNA form, the CDR3 reads TGTGCCAGCAGCTTGGGACGGTATGATTCACCCCTCCACTTT. Its translation is CASSLGRYDSPLHF.

This clonotype appeared a few times. This chain uses TRBV7-2 with TRBJ2-1, with 7 bases matching TRBD2. The CDR3 loop spans 13 amino acids. The germline V gene encodes CDR1 SGHTA and CDR2 FQGNSA. Trimming took 0 bases from V and 14 from J; bases not matched to a gene: 7. DNA for the CDR3: TGTGCCAGCAGCTTAGCGAATACCAGCGGGAAGTTCTTC. Translating it yields CASSLANTSGKFF.

At least ten counts were recorded for this clonotype. This chain joins TRBV4-2 and TRBJ2-7, with D unresolved. The CDR3 has 15 amino acids. In germline, CDR1 is LGHNA, CDR2 YNFKEQ. V was shortened by 0 bases and J by 4 bases, with 13 bases between the two germline ends. CDR3 sequence: CASSQDRSFLYEQYF. CDR3 nucleotide sequence: TGTGCCAGCAGCCAAGATCGTAGTTTCCTATACGAGCAGTACTTC.

A word on this clonotype: Without the conserved terminal phenylalanine or tryptophan, this CDR3 likely stems from a read error. The genes are TRBV9 and TRBJ1-1; tentative D call: TRBD1 (6 bases). Trimming took off 0 bases at V and 1 base at J, with 13 bases between the two ends. The CDR3 has 16 residues. In germline, CDR1 is SGDLS, CDR2 YYNGEE. The CDR3 sequence: CASSVGGGRGNTEAFC. The CDR3 DNA sequence: TGTGCCAGCAGCGTAGGTGGGGGGCGCGGGAACACTGAAGCTTTCTGT.

This rearrangement joins TRBV7-2 to TRBJ2-1; the D gene could be TRBD1 or TRBD2 (5 bases each). Germline CDR1 and CDR2: SGHTA and FQGNSA. The CDR3 loop spans 16 amino acids. V lost 1 base and J lost 7, with 17 bases in between. The CDR3 spells CASSLVRVGASNEQFF. CDR3 bases: TGTGCCAGCAGCTTAGTACGGGTCGGGGCCTCGAATGAGCAGTTCTTC.

The V gene is TRBV5-4, the J gene TRBJ2-5; 9 positions match TRBD1. Germline CDR1 reads SGHNT; CDR2 reads YYREEE (reference sequence). V lost 4 bases, J lost 4 bases, and 8 bases stayed unmatched. CDR3 length: 15 amino acids. The CDR3 DNA reads as TGTGCCAGCAGCGGGATGGGACAGGGTCGAGAGACCCAGTACTTC. It translates to CASSGMGQGRETQYF.